Presented here are 25 T cell receptor beta chains from one specimen sequenced in a study of blood T cells in healthy people across ages. Primers used in a second PCR of about 6 to 11 cycles were a sample-barcoded 5' primer and a J-beta primer mix. TCRdb processed the 5' RACE reads anew with MiXCR; each CDR3 protein has one entry. Of some 320,000 distinct CDR3 sequences in the sample, 25% to 30% were seen once. Sequenced sample: blood. Receptors originate from a woman in her sixties or seventies in good health.

The genes are TRBV20-1 and TRBJ2-7, with 8 bases that match TRBD1. Germline V gives CDR1 DFQATT, CDR2 SNEGSKA (reference sequence). Trimming took 5 bases from V and 4 from J; bases not matched to a gene: 7. The CDR3 sequence is 13 residues long. CDR3 coding DNA: TGCAGTGCTGGCGGGACAGGAGGTTACGAGCAGTACTTC. Its translation is CSAGGTGGYEQYF.

This clonotype was seen a few times. The V call is TRBV28, the J call TRBJ2-5; a weak D match, TRBD2 (7 bases). The V gene lost 0 bases and the J gene lost 4 bases, with 18 bases spanning the gap. CDR1 is MDHEN and CDR2 is SYDVKM in the germline V gene. The CDR3 spans 17 residues. CDR3 bases: TGTGCCAGCAGTTTATGGTCCGGGGGGCAAAATCCAGAGACCCAGTACTTC. Translating gives CASSLWSGGQNPETQYF.

The genes are TRBV7-9 and TRBJ2-2; TRBD1 is a possible D gene (6 bases). Trimming stripped 5 bases from V and 3 bases from J, with 10 bases between. Germline V CDR1 and CDR2: SEHNR, FQNEAQ (reference sequence). The CDR3 is made up of 14 amino acids. CDR3 sequence reads: CASSEHRDTGELFF. The CDR3, as DNA: TGTGCCAGCAGCGAGCACAGGGACACCGGGGAGCTGTTTTTT.

The V gene is TRBV6-1, the J gene TRBJ1-1; D perhaps matches TRBD1 (5 bases). CDR3 length: 16 residues. With 6 bases removed from V and 1 base from J, the gap between germline ends came to 18 bases. Germline CDR1 and CDR2: MNHNS and SASEGT. This CDR3 is CASRGRADIPNTEAFF. DNA of the CDR3: TGTGCCAGCAGGGGACGGGCGGACATCCCGAACACTGAAGCTTTCTTT.

Only one count was recorded for this clonotype. J is TRBJ1-2 and V is TRBV28, with D tentatively TRBD1 (5 bases). Germline V gene sequence: CDR1 MDHEN, CDR2 SYDVKM. The germline V and J ends were trimmed by 6 bases and 8 bases, with 22 bases remaining between them. The length of the CDR3 is 15 residues. This chain's CDR3 is CASRYPTQGAGGYTF. The CDR3 DNA reads as TGTGCCAGCAGATACCCTACGCAAGGGGCTGGGGGCTACACCTTC.

The DNA of the CDR3 is TGTGCCAGCAGTCACGCCTACAGGGGTACTGAAGCTTTCTTT. Translating it yields CASSHAYRGTEAFF. The gene calls are TRBV12-3 or TRBV12-4 and TRBJ1-1; 7 bases line up with TRBD1. CDR3 length: 14 amino acids. V gave up 5 bases and J gave up 5 bases; unmatched junction bases: 8.

The genes are TRBV2 and TRBJ2-3; no firm D call. V shed 7 bases and J shed 5 bases, with 10 bases lying between them. CDR3 size: 12 residues. Germline CDR1 is SNHLY and CDR2 is FYNNEI. The CDR3 nucleotides read TGTGCCAGCACCAGACGTGGAGATACGCAGTATTTT. This encodes CASTRRGDTQYF.

Notes on this clonotype: One end of the junction fails to match germline, which may point to a read error. The rearrangement links TRBV24-1 to TRBJ1-2, with D uncertain. The germline gives CDR1 KGHDR, CDR2 SFDVKD. CDR3 length equals 13 residues. CDR3 sequence reads: CATSDGLTYGYTF. The CDR3 DNA sequence: TGTGCCACCAGTGATGGGTTGACCTATGGTTACACCTTC.

The chain links TRBV5-1 to TRBJ1-2; weak D call: TRBD1 (5 bases). Germline-derived CDR1 and CDR2 are SGHRS and YFSETQ. The ends were cut back, 3 bases at V and 8 bases at J, with 20 bases in the middle. This CDR3 has 15 residues. The CDR3 is CASSYSQSGTGGYTF. DNA for the CDR3: TGCGCCAGCAGCTACTCTCAATCGGGGACGGGCGGCTACACCTTC.

The J gene is TRBJ2-1, the V gene TRBV2; TRBD2 matches 9 bases. This CDR3 spans 16 amino acids. Germline-derived CDR1 and CDR2 are SNHLY and FYNNEI. With 6 bases clipped from V and 4 bases from J, the junction kept 10 bases outside the gene matches. DNA of the CDR3: TGTGCCAGCAGGATTAGCGGGAGCGGAGTATACAATGAGCAGTTCTTC. This translates into CASRISGSGVYNEQFF.

This CDR3 reads CASSLPGLADTDTQYF. DNA for the CDR3: TGTGCCAGCAGCTTACCGGGACTAGCGGACACAGATACGCAGTATTTT. The chain carries TRBV11-2 and TRBJ2-3, with TRBD2 matching over 11 bases. The germline gives CDR1 SGHAT, CDR2 FQNNGV. Trimming cost V 2 bases and J 2 bases; bases outside gene matches: 3. CDR3 length: 16 amino acids.

The chain joins TRBV29-1 to TRBJ2-1; TRBD2 matches 8 bases. This CDR3 is 16 amino acids long. The germline gives CDR1 SQVTM, CDR2 ANQGSEA. V shed 8 bases, J shed 0 bases, and the junction held 12 bases outside the gene matches. The CDR3 is CSSAGATGVSYNEQFF. Here the CDR3 DNA reads TGCAGCTCAGCGGGGGCTACAGGAGTCTCCTACAATGAGCAGTTCTTC.

The CDR3 spells CASSLAAVASGANVLTF. CDR3 sequence (DNA): TGTGCCAGCAGCTTAGCGGCGGTAGCTTCTGGGGCCAACGTCCTGACTTTC. The chain uses TRBV7-9 and TRBJ2-6; no clear D. CDR3 size: 17 residues. With 0 bases removed from V and 1 base from J, the gap between germline ends came to 10 bases. CDR1 is SEHNR, CDR2 FQNEAQ, per germline (reference sequence).

This clonotype has a handful of counts. The chain combines TRBV10-3 with TRBJ2-1; unclear D gene. V lost 6 bases to trimming and J lost 0 bases, with 18 bases between them. CDR1 and CDR2 (germline): ENHRY, SYGVKD. This CDR3 region has 17 residues. The CDR3 DNA reads as TGTGCCATCAGCCGAGAGTTACACTCGAGCTCCTACAATGAGCAGTTCTTC. It yields the protein CAISRELHSSSYNEQFF.

The chain is built from TRBV6-5 and TRBJ2-3; D may be TRBD1 (6 bases). The CDR3 contains 11 residues. Germline V lookup: CDR1 MNHEY, CDR2 SVGAGI. V was pared by 5 bases and J by 8 bases, with 8 bases between. The CDR3: CASSDRFTQYF. The DNA for the CDR3 is TGTGCCAGCAGTGACAGGTTTACGCAGTATTTT.

There are many counts of this clonotype. The rearrangement joins TRBV7-3 to TRBJ1-2; D gene unclear. Germline values: CDR1 SGHTA, CDR2 FQGTGA. The CDR3 runs 13 residues. Trimming took off 4 bases at V and 8 bases at J, with 14 bases between the two ends. The CDR3 loop is CASSSTDKRGYTF. The CDR3 DNA sequence: TGTGCCAGCAGCTCGACTGACAAGCGGGGCTACACCTTC. The variable domain in full, with the rest retrieved from reference TRBV7-3 and TRBJ1-2, is GAGVSQTPSNKVTEKGKYVELRCDPISGHTALYWYRQSLGQGPEFLIYFQGTGAADDSGLPNDRFFAVRPEGSVSTLKIQRTERGDSAVYLCASSSTDKRGYTFGSGTRLTVV.

This clonotype occurred once. V and J are TRBV29-1 and TRBJ1-2; 9 bases agree with TRBD1. The CDR3 covers 15 residues. The J segment lost 6 bases and the V segment lost 0 bases, leaving 8 bases of the junction unmatched. Germline CDR1 is SQVTM and CDR2 is ANQGSEA. CDR3 nucleotide sequence: TGCAGCGTTGAAGATCGGGGACAGGGACCGAATGGCTACACCTTC. Amino acid sequence: CSVEDRGQGPNGYTF.

CDR3 bases: TGTGCCACGACGTCAGGACAGGGTGGCAGCTACGAGCAGTACTTC. It yields the protein CATTSGQGGSYEQYF. The J gene is TRBJ2-7, the V gene TRBV10-3, with 8 bases matching TRBD1. The CDR3 is 15 amino acids. Trimming took 10 bases from V and 3 from J; bases not matched to a gene: 14. The germline V gene has CDR1 ENHRY and CDR2 SYGVKD.

The chain uses TRBV12-3 or TRBV12-4 and TRBJ1-2, with unresolved D. The CDR3 extends over 15 amino acids. Trimming took 0 bases from V and 4 from J, leaving 12 bases between them. The CDR3: CASSLAERRLYGYTF. Written as DNA, the CDR3 is TGTGCCAGCAGTTTAGCGGAGCGAAGGCTCTATGGCTACACCTTC.

This chain links TRBV7-8 with TRBJ2-1; D remains unclear. Trimming cost V 5 bases and J 8 bases, with 22 bases left between them. This CDR3 comprises 16 residues. The germline V gene has CDR1 SGHVS and CDR2 FQNEAQ. The CDR3, as DNA: TGTGCCAGCAGCCCTCGTGGCAGCCGTTCCATGGATGAGCAGTTCTTC. Residues: CASSPRGSRSMDEQFF.

This clonotype came up a few times. This chain connects TRBV12-3 or TRBV12-4 to TRBJ2-3; D is possibly TRBD2 (6 bases). V lost 3 bases to trimming and J lost 1 base, with 17 bases between them. This CDR3 is 17 amino acids long. CDR3 sequence: CASSLAIGGIGTDTQYF. The CDR3 DNA is TGTGCCAGCAGTTTGGCGATTGGGGGGATCGGCACAGATACGCAGTATTTT.

This clonotype was detected only a few times. This chain joins TRBV3-1 and TRBJ1-5; 9 nucleotides align to TRBD1. Unmatched junction bases numbered 3, after V lost 4 bases and J lost 5 bases. Per germline, CDR1 LGHDT and CDR2 YNNKEL (reference sequence). This CDR3 spans 14 amino acids. Here the CDR3 reads CASSPRDRDQPQHF. The CDR3 DNA follows: TGTGCCAGCAGCCCCCGGGACAGGGATCAGCCCCAGCATTTT.

This clonotype appeared a few times. The chain uses TRBV24-1 and TRBJ2-6, with D hard to call. The CDR3 has 15 amino acids. Trimming pared 1 base from V and 4 bases from J, leaving 7 bases between. CDR1 is KGHDR, CDR2 SFDVKD, per germline. CDR3 nucleotide sequence: TGTGCCACCAGTGATTTTTCGAGAGGGGCCAACGTCCTGACTTTC. It yields the protein CATSDFSRGANVLTF.

This clonotype was seen only a few times. The chain joins TRBV7-2 to TRBJ2-5; D remains unclear. The J call may be faulty, since TRBJ2-7 better matches the DNA end. The germline CDR1 and CDR2 sequences are SGHTA and FQGNSA. This CDR3 contains 14 residues. In nucleotides, the CDR3 is TGTGCCAGCCCGATGAGGTCCCCCCCCTACGAGCAGTACTTC. This translates into CASPMRSPPYEQYF.

In regard to this clonotype: Because it lacks the conserved phenylalanine or tryptophan at the end, this CDR3 is likely a read error. The chain recombines TRBV29-1 with TRBJ2-3; a possible D gene is TRBD2 (6 bases). The ends were cut back, 1 base at V and 8 bases at J, with 16 bases in the middle. Per the germline V gene, CDR1 is SQVTM and CDR2 is ANQGSEA. CDR3 length equals 14 residues. The CDR3 DNA follows: TGCAGCGTTGAAGGGCTAGTGATGGGAGGTACGCAGTATATT. Translated: CSVEGLVMGGTQYI.